This paragraph covers one T cell receptor (beta chain) sequence. This entry is derived from a study of blood T cell repertoires in COVID-19. Produced via immunoSEQ multiplex PCR; TCRdb's table is partial and in-frame only. The sample carries 120,000 or so clones, around nine tenths recorded once. Germline trimming cut 7 bases from V and 2 bases from J; bases unmatched to any gene: 3. Germline CDR1 is SNHLY and CDR2 is FYNNEI. The CDR3 contains 14 residues. The sequence came from a man aged 50-60 years with active COVID-19. The gene calls are TRBV2 and TRBJ2-2; 8 bases line up with TRBD1. The sample taken for sequencing was peripheral blood. CDR3 sequence reads: CASKDRGNTGELFF. In nucleotides, the CDR3 is TGTGCCAGCAAAGACAGGGGCAACACCGGGGAGCTGTTTTTT.